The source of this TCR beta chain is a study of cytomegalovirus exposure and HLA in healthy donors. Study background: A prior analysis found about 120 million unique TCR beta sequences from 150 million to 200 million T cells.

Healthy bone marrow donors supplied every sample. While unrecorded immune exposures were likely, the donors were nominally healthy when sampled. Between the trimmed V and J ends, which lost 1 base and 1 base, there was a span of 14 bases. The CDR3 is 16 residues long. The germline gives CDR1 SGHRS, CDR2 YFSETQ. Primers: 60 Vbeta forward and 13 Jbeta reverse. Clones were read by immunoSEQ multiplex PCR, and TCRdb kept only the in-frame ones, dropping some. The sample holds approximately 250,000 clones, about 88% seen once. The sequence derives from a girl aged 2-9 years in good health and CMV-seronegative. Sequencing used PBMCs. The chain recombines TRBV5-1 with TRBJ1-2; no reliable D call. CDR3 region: CASSLRPRRLNYGYTF. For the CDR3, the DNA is TGCGCCAGCAGCTTGAGGCCACGGAGACTTAACTATGGCTACACCTTC.